Shown below are 28 T cell receptor beta chains from a single sample sequenced in a study of blood T cell repertoires in COVID-19. Profiling relied on immunoSEQ multiplex PCR, and the TCRdb table lists in-frame clones only, not all of them. The top ten clones hold about 3.5% of a sample with approximately 260,000 clones, 80% to 85% of them seen once. Specimen: PBMCs or T cells enriched from blood (not recorded which). These receptors all come from a man aged 45 to 65 who had recovered from COVID-19.

This clone has only one observation. V is TRBV10-1 and J is TRBJ1-6, with TRBD1 as a possible D gene (5 bases). Germline V gene sequence: CDR1 WNHNN, CDR2 SYGVQD (reference sequence). V gave up 4 bases and J gave up 3 bases, with 7 bases separating them. The CDR3 runs 14 residues. CDR3 amino acids: CASSARGYNSPLHF. In DNA, the CDR3 is TGCGCCAGCAGTGCTAGGGGCTATAATTCACCCCTCCACTTT.

This clone has only one observation. The genes are TRBV9 and TRBJ1-3, with D possibly TRBD1 on 6 matching bases. The CDR3 totals 17 residues. The germline CDR1 and CDR2 sequences are SGDLS and YYNGEE. V was cut by 4 bases and J by 0 bases, with 17 bases left in between. CDR3: CASSPTGQSYSGNTIYF. The CDR3 nucleotides are TGTGCCAGCAGCCCTACCGGACAGTCCTACTCTGGAAACACCATATATTTT.

The chain employs TRBV2 and TRBJ2-3; D not resolved. Trimming took 8 bases from V and 9 from J, leaving 12 bases between them. Germline CDR1 reads SNHLY; CDR2 reads FYNNEI. The CDR3 sequence is 11 residues long. The CDR3 is CASGVDSTQYF. The DNA for the CDR3 is TGTGCCAGCGGAGTAGACTCCACGCAGTATTTT.

The rearrangement uses TRBV4-1 and TRBJ2-2; 8 bases agree with TRBD1. The CDR3 length is 16 residues. V was clipped by 1 base and J by 6 bases; unmatched bases: 7. Germline V gives CDR1 MGHRA, CDR2 YSYEKL. CDR3 amino acids: CASSQGGRGLAGELFF. CDR3 sequence (DNA): TGCGCCAGCAGCCAAGGGGGCAGGGGGCTTGCCGGGGAGCTGTTTTTT.

The CDR3 protein is CASSLPKDRTTIYEQYF. In DNA form, the CDR3 reads TGTGCCAGCAGCCTCCCAAAGGACAGGACTACTATCTACGAGCAGTACTTC. The V gene is TRBV3-1 (or the pseudogene TRBV3-2), the J gene TRBJ2-7; possible D gene TRBD1, 7 bases. Per germline, CDR1 LGHDT and CDR2 YNNKEL (reference sequence). Trimming took off 4 bases at V and 3 bases at J, with 22 bases between the two ends. This CDR3 spans 17 amino acids.

The chain is built from TRBV11-2 and TRBJ2-7, with D unresolved. V was shortened by 5 bases and J by 5 bases, with 13 bases between the two germline ends. The CDR3 is 13 residues long. Germline-derived CDR1 and CDR2 are SGHAT and FQNNGV. This CDR3 reads CASSPGRVHEQYF. CDR3 DNA: TGTGCCAGCAGCCCAGGAAGAGTCCACGAGCAGTACTTC.

The chain carries TRBV25-1 and TRBJ1-1; no clear D gene. CDR1 MGHDK and CDR2 SYGVNS come from the germline V gene. This CDR3 has 16 residues. The V end was cut by 1 base, the J end by 0 bases, with 12 bases between. CDR3 sequence: CASSELSRGMNTEAFF. The CDR3 bases are TGTGCCAGCAGTGAATTGAGTAGAGGGATGAACACTGAAGCTTTCTTT. The variable domain in full, with the rest retrieved from reference TRBV25-1 and TRBJ1-1, is EADIYQTPRYLVIGTGKKITLECSQTMGHDKMYWYQQDPGMELHLIHYSYGVNSTEKGDLSSESTVSRIRTEHFPLTLESARPSHTSQYLCASSELSRGMNTEAFFGQGTRLTVV.

The rearrangement uses TRBV12-3 or TRBV12-4 and TRBJ2-1; 8 bases align to TRBD1. CDR3 length: 13 residues. Unmatched junction bases numbered 7, after V lost 4 bases and J lost 11 bases. The CDR3 nucleotides are TGTGCCAGCAGTTCCGGGACAGGATATAAGCAGTTCTTC. The encoded protein is CASSSGTGYKQFF.

The chain's CDR3 is CASSYPAGEETQYF. The CDR3 DNA follows: TGTGCCAGCAGTTACCCGGCGGGGGAGGAGACCCAGTACTTC. The rearrangement uses TRBV6-2 or TRBV6-3 and TRBJ2-5, with TRBD2 matching over 7 bases. The V gene end was trimmed by 2 bases and the J gene end by 5 bases; junction bases not matched to a gene: 5. The CDR3 has 14 residues. Germline V gene sequence: CDR1 MNHEY, CDR2 SVGEGT.

In its sample, this clone was seen once. This chain uses TRBV19 with TRBJ1-2, with 9 bases lining up with TRBD1. Germline-derived CDR1 and CDR2 are LNHDA and SQIVND (reference sequence). The CDR3 sequence is 16 residues long. J lost 5 bases, V lost 4 bases, and 11 bases had no gene match. The CDR3 nucleotides read TGTGCCAGTAGTACCGCAAGCTTACAGGGGGCTTATGGCTACACCTTC. Its protein is CASSTASLQGAYGYTF.

This chain uses TRBV6-2 or TRBV6-3 with TRBJ2-1; 10 bases map to TRBD2. CDR3 size: 18 residues. V lost 2 bases and J lost 5; bases outside the gene matches: 12. Germline V gene lookup returns CDR1 MNHEY and CDR2 SVGEGT. CDR3 DNA: TGTGCCAGCAGTTACCCCCTAACTAGCGGGAAAGTTAACAATGAGCAGTTCTTC. As protein: CASSYPLTSGKVNNEQFF.

The genes are TRBV9 and TRBJ1-4, with 8 bases aligning to TRBD1. Trimming at V came to 4 bases and at J to 7 bases, leaving 9 bases not matched to a gene. The germline V gene has CDR1 SGDLS and CDR2 YYNGEE. The CDR3 spans 15 residues. The CDR3 spells CASSYSGQGGEKLFF. Written as DNA, the CDR3 is TGTGCCAGCAGCTATTCCGGACAGGGTGGTGAAAAACTGTTTTTT.

This clone was observed a handful of times. The rearrangement links TRBV28 to TRBJ2-3, with TRBD1 matching over 9 bases. The CDR3 consists of 15 residues. The V gene's germline CDR1 is MDHEN and CDR2 SYDVKM. The trim removed 6 bases at V and 2 bases at J, leaving 6 bases unmatched. CDR3 sequence: CASRIQGAATDTQYF. In DNA, the CDR3 is TGTGCCAGCAGGATACAGGGGGCCGCCACAGATACGCAGTATTTT.

This chain uses TRBV15 with TRBJ2-4; D is undetermined. The CDR3 is 16 residues long. With 0 bases removed from V and 0 bases from J, the gap between germline ends came to 9 bases. Per the germline V gene, CDR1 is LNHNV and CDR2 is YYDKDF (reference sequence). The CDR3 coding sequence is TGTGCCACCAGCAGAGAGGGCCTACTAGCCAAAAACATTCAGTACTTC. It is translated as CATSREGLLAKNIQYF.

The chain employs TRBV30 and TRBJ1-5, with D perhaps matching TRBD1 (6 bases). Germline-derived CDR1 and CDR2 are GTSNPN and SVGIG (reference sequence). This CDR3 has 13 amino acids. Trimming pared 3 bases from V and 7 bases from J, leaving 13 bases between. In DNA, the CDR3 is TGTGCCTGGAGCCAGGGGTGGAGACAGCCCCAGCATTTT. It yields the protein CAWSQGWRQPQHF.

The chain has TRBV24-1 and TRBJ2-1, with a tentative D call TRBD1 (5 bases). V was shortened by 3 bases and J by 0 bases, with 8 bases between the two germline ends. The CDR3 consists of 15 residues. Per germline, CDR1 KGHDR and CDR2 SFDVKD. The CDR3 DNA sequence: TGTGCCACCAGTGATGGGGCAAACTCCTACAATGAGCAGTTCTTC. As protein: CATSDGANSYNEQFF.

This clone was observed a single time. The chain carries TRBV25-1 and TRBJ1-1, with D perhaps matching TRBD1 (5 bases). The CDR3 loop spans 13 amino acids. Germline CDR1 MGHDK, CDR2 SYGVNS. V gave up 8 bases and J gave up 1 base, with 11 bases separating them. CDR3 loop: CASSGQGNTEAFF. The CDR3 region has the DNA TGTGCCAGCTCCGGGCAGGGGAACACTGAAGCTTTCTTT.

The chain is built from TRBV3-1 (or the pseudogene TRBV3-2) and TRBJ1-1; unclear D gene. V was trimmed by 1 base and J by 8 bases, leaving 11 bases between them. The CDR3 runs 13 residues. Germline assignment: CDR1 LGHDT and CDR2 YNNKEL (reference sequence). The CDR3 nucleotides read TGTGCCAGCAGCCAAGTTGCGGCCGCGGAAGCTTTCTTT. Protein: CASSQVAAAEAFF.

This clone was recorded once. The chain couples TRBV10-1 to TRBJ1-5; no reliable D call. The germline V gene has CDR1 WNHNN and CDR2 SYGVQD (reference sequence). The CDR3 spans 14 residues. Trimming took off 4 bases at V and 3 bases at J, with 10 bases between the two ends. CDR3: CASSASGINQPQHF. CDR3 coding DNA: TGCGCCAGCAGTGCTTCGGGAATCAATCAGCCCCAGCATTTT.

The chain joins TRBV24-1 to TRBJ2-2; tentatively, D is TRBD1 (8 bases). The CDR3 runs to 16 residues. Deletions cut 7 bases from V and 3 bases from J, with 17 bases between. In germline, CDR1 is KGHDR, CDR2 SFDVKD. CDR3 in amino acids: CATSADRGLYTGELFF. CDR3 bases: TGTGCCACCAGCGCCGACAGGGGACTATACACCGGGGAGCTGTTTTTT.

The chain employs TRBV2 and TRBJ1-5, with TRBD1 matching 7 bases. J was trimmed by 3 bases and V by 6 bases; bases with no gene match: 5. The CDR3 is made up of 14 amino acids. Germline lookup yields CDR1 SNHLY and CDR2 FYNNEI. The CDR3 reads CASRPDRNNQPQHF. The CDR3 region has the DNA TGTGCCAGCAGGCCGGACAGGAACAATCAGCCCCAGCATTTT.

This rearrangement joins TRBV3-1 (or the pseudogene TRBV3-2) to TRBJ2-1, with 8 bases identical to TRBD2. Trimming at V came to 4 bases and at J to 2 bases, leaving 13 bases not matched to a gene. The CDR3 is 18 amino acids. The germline gives CDR1 LGHDT, CDR2 YNNKEL (reference sequence). DNA of the CDR3: TGTGCCAGCAGCCTCCGGGGGGGAGCGGGATGGACCTACAATGAGCAGTTCTTC. Translation gives CASSLRGGAGWTYNEQFF.

J is TRBJ1-2 and V is TRBV25-1; 9 bases are shared with TRBD1. V was clipped by 3 bases and J by 2 bases; unmatched bases: 4. This CDR3 contains 15 residues. Germline CDR1 reads MGHDK; CDR2 reads SYGVNS. CDR3 coding DNA: TGTGCCAGCAGTGATCCCGGGACAGGGAACTATGGCTACACCTTC. Amino acids: CASSDPGTGNYGYTF.

CDR3 protein: CASKMEGLYNSPLHF. Here the CDR3 DNA reads TGTGCCAGCAAGATGGAGGGCCTCTATAATTCACCCCTCCACTTT. The V and J genes are TRBV2 and TRBJ1-6; D is unclear. There are 15 residues in the CDR3. V gave up 7 bases and J gave up 3 bases, with 13 bases separating them. Per the germline V gene, CDR1 is SNHLY and CDR2 is FYNNEI.

This clone was seen just once. V gene TRBV9 combines with J gene TRBJ1-5, with a tentative D call TRBD1 (6 bases). Looked up from germline, CDR1 is SGDLS and CDR2 is YYNGEE. The V end lost 3 bases, the J end lost 1 base, and 11 bases lay between the germline ends. CDR3 size: 15 residues. This chain's CDR3 is CASSATGYSNQPQHF. The CDR3 DNA reads as TGTGCCAGCAGCGCCACAGGGTACAGCAATCAGCCCCAGCATTTT.

The gene calls are TRBV9 and TRBJ1-5, with no clear D. Trimming shortened V by 2 bases and J by 3 bases, and 9 bases separated the two germline ends. Germline CDR1 is SGDLS and CDR2 is YYNGEE. This CDR3 spans 14 amino acids. CDR3 sequence reads: CASSVDGANQPQHF. Here the CDR3 DNA reads TGTGCCAGCAGCGTCGACGGAGCCAATCAGCCCCAGCATTTT.

This chain joins TRBV6-2 or TRBV6-3 and TRBJ2-7; 9 bases fit TRBD1. The CDR3 contains 18 residues. Germline values: CDR1 MNHEY, CDR2 SVGEGT. Trimming cost V 4 bases and J 0 bases; bases outside gene matches: 13. This CDR3 reads CASSWPGVGTGFSYEQYF. The CDR3 DNA follows: TGTGCCAGCAGTTGGCCCGGTGTTGGGACAGGGTTCTCCTACGAGCAGTACTTC.

The V gene is TRBV19, the J gene TRBJ2-1; D perhaps matches TRBD2 (6 bases). Between the trimmed V and J ends, which lost 3 bases and 6 bases, there was a span of 9 bases. The germline CDR1 and CDR2 sequences are LNHDA and SQIVND (reference sequence). There are 13 residues in the CDR3. CDR3 sequence (DNA): TGTGCCAGTAGTATCGGGACTGCCAATGAGCAGTTCTTC. Translation gives CASSIGTANEQFF.